This T cell receptor beta chain was observed in a study of T cells and Merkel cell carcinoma outcomes (dated by TCRdb to between 2020 and 2021). For the study in its entirety: In patients with Merkel cell carcinoma, researchers looked at whether the T-cell repertoire of the tumor, along with T-cell density, could predict clinical outcome. What the study reported, not specific to this receptor: The combination of T-cell repertoire features and T-cell density was reported to predict clinical outcomes in patients with Merkel cell carcinoma.

Samples came from patients with Merkel cell carcinoma. Comment on this clone: The antigen it binds to is not known. No base quality information exists; no much larger clone differs at one position.

Library preparation employed the immunoSEQ multiplex PCR assay. Here the immuneACCESS table is served through TCRdb, limited to in-frame sequences with V and J called. Missing clones are a known gap in these copies; in checked studies unresolved V genes cover under half, and the rest lacks a known reason. The sample contains about 15,000 clones, over 80% of them found a single time. The top ten clonotypes cover 6.5% to 8.5% of the sample. CDR1 and CDR2 are read off the germline V gene as SQVTM and ANQGSEA. V and J are trimmed by 3 bases and 2 bases, and the gene matches miss 9 bases of the junction. Spanning cysteine to phenylalanine, the CDR3 consists of 15 amino acids. The only DNA kept is the CDR3, 45 bases in frame from the first base.

This chain joins TRBV29-1 to TRBJ2-7, and 8 junction bases match TRBD2. Input material: tumor tissue from Merkel cell carcinoma. The source of this sequence is a human donor with Merkel cell carcinoma. The bases read TGCAGCGTTGATGGGGTGGCGGGGGGAGCCTACGAGCAGTACTTC. Its protein is CSVDGVAGGAYEQYF.